This TCR beta chain comes out of a study of OX40 agonist ivuxolimab in advanced cancers. For context, the study as a whole: The costimulatory receptor OX40 (CD134) was targeted by ivuxolimab, a fully human IgG2 agonistic monoclonal antibody. Intravenous ivuxolimab was administered to patients every 2 weeks at six dose levels: 0.01, 0.1, 0.3, 1.5, 3 and 10 mg/kg. Among the roughly 52 dose-escalation patients, around 19 had hepatocellular carcinoma, approximately 15 melanoma, 9 renal cell carcinoma and 9 head and neck cancer. A male proportion of roughly 80% and a mean age of around 60 years, ranging from roughly 23 to 90, were recorded for the dose-escalation cohort. Prior anti-PD-1, anti-PD-L1 or anti-CTLA-4 therapy was permitted, and 30% to 50% of dose-escalation patients had received checkpoint inhibitors. Partial responses occurred in three dose-escalation patients, of whom one had hepatocellular carcinoma and two had cutaneous melanoma. The point of sequencing TCRbeta in the periphery was to test whether ivuxolimab changed TCR sequence diversity and drove clonal T-cell expansion. The monotherapy dose-escalation portion (N ≈ 55 patients) of the phase I ivuxolimab trial is reported in the paper.

Broad study findings and their caveats: On average, CD8+ T cells showed more expanded clones than CD4+ T cells after ivuxolimab. In the 0.1-3.0 mg/kg groups, partial responders had among the lowest normalized peripheral clonal expansion, particularly in CD8+ T cells. Low levels of normalized T-cell clonal expansion were also seen in some patients who did not respond. At doses from 0.1 to 3.0 mg/kg, clonal expansion was seen in both CD4+ and CD8+ blood T cells between baseline and week 6. Antigen specificity was not determined for the clonally expanded peripheral T cells.

Genomic DNA was isolated from the sorted cells so that the TCRbeta CDR3 region could be sequenced. The immunoSEQ Assay was used for sequencing of TCRbeta CDR3 regions. The table comes from immuneACCESS by way of TCRdb, which keeps in-frame sequences with V and J called. Part of the clones is missing from these tables; in studies checked, under half for an unresolved V gene and the rest for unknown reasons. The table for this sample lists 55,000 to 75,000 clones; 87% of them were counted only once. In total, the top ten clones hold around 2% of the sample. With regard to this clone: The antigen this receptor binds is unknown. Base qualities are missing; no much larger clone stands one base away.

The trial excluded patients who had a history of autoimmune disease or were on systemic immunosuppression. Peripheral blood for TCR sequencing was collected from all dose cohorts at baseline, on cycle 4 day 1, and on cycle 7 day 1. Samples came from an open-label, multicenter, first-in-human phase I dose-escalation trial of ivuxolimab. Adults with locally advanced or metastatic melanoma, renal cell, hepatocellular, or head and neck squamous cell carcinoma were enrolled in the trial. Before TCR sequencing, CD4+ T cells and CD8+ T cells were sorted from peripheral blood as separate populations. Trimming takes 5 bases from V and 0 bases from J, and the germline ends sit 8 bases apart. The germline V gene gives CDR1 as SGHRS and CDR2 as YFSETQ. The CDR3 starts with the cysteine, ends with the phenylalanine, and has 13 residues. The sequence is cut down to CDR3 DNA, 39 bases in frame from base 1.

This TCR was recovered from an adult with an advanced solid tumor such as melanoma, head and neck, liver or kidney cancer. Sequencing used CD4+ or CD8+ T cells sorted from blood, obtained in a trial of the OX40 agonist ivuxolimab. The V and J genes are TRBV5-1 and TRBJ1-1, with TRBD1 as a weak D call on 5 bases. The DNA is as follows: TGCGCCAGCAGTAGACAGCTGAACACTGAAGCTTTCTTT. This gives the protein CASSRQLNTEAFF.